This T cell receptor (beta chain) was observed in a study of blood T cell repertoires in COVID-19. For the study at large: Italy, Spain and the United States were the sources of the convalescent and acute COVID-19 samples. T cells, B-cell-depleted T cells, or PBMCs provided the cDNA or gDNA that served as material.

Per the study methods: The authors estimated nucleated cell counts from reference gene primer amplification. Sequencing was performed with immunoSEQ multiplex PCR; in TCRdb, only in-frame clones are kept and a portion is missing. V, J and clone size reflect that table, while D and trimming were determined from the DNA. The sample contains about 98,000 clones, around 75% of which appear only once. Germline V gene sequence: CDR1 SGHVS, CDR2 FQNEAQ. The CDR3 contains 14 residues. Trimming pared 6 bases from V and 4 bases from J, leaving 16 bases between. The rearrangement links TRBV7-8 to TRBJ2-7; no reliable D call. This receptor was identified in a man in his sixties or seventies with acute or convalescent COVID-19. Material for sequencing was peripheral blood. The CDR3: CASSSSTFLYEQYF. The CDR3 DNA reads TGTGCCAGCAGTTCCTCCACTTTCCTTTACGAGCAGTACTTC.